This T cell receptor (beta chain) was obtained from a study of molecular identifiers for immune sequencing clone quantification (dated by TCRdb to 2016 to 2019). The study in broad terms: In a replicate experiment, RNA from around 20,000 or 100,000 naive CD8 T cells was split into five aliquots, four of which were sequenced. This methods study benchmarked molecular-identifier clustering-based TCR repertoire sequencing (MIDCIRS) and TCR RNA copy counting, using CD8 T cells to do so. The full study reports these points: About 3.1 recovered TCR RNA copies per cell were obtained by modeling, versus about 9 by digital PCR, implying a capture efficiency of 30% to 35%. Clones above 20 RNA copies held over 97% of molecules in CMV-specific effector cells but under 1% in naive cells. Highly expanded clone sizes could be underestimated if identical TCR molecules share a barcode. When barcode sub-clustering was not used, chimeric consensus sequences inflated TCR diversity, with chimeras reaching as high as 47%. The naive libraries included spiked-in Jurkat TCR RNA (10 copies' worth), and this Jurkat TCR RNA is not part of the donor repertoire. Even against a background of approximately 1 million naive CD8 T cells, spiked-in Jurkat TCR RNA amounting to a single cell's worth was reported to be detectable.

Naive CD8 T cell libraries were made from approximately 22,000 to 940,000 sorted cells using 10%, 30% or 50% of purified RNA. Naive CD8 T cells, defined as CD8+CD4-CCR7+CD45RA+, were FACS-sorted into RLT Plus buffer on a BD FACSAria II. To test detection sensitivity, Jurkat RNA equal to ten TCR copies was added to samples of roughly 18,000-1,000,000 naive CD8 T cells. Enrichment of CD8 T cells was performed with RosetteSep CD8+ T Cell Enrichment Cocktail and Ficoll-Paque, after which ACK red cell lysis was carried out. Library creation used PCR. Sequenced using a NextSeq 500. Bulk TCR libraries were prepared as previously described, using TCR primers listed in Table S5. Total RNA was purified with the Qiagen AllPrep DNA/RNA kit. Reads from multiple sequencing runs of the same library were pooled before analysis. In the source study's methods: Reads were retained only if an exact TCR constant sequence was present, and the retained reads were trimmed to 150 nt and grouped according to their 12-nt molecular barcodes. Reads in each barcode group were sub-clustered using a 15% Levenshtein threshold, and a quality-weighted consensus sequence was built for each RNA molecule. Non-functional sequences were excluded, and lower-count sequences lying one edit away from another sequence were also excluded. Barcode sub-clusters with fewer than 20% of the maximum read count were removed, based on fitting two negative binomial distributions. TCRdb cleaned the public reads at Q25 with fastp, built clones with MiXCR and kept in-frame beta chains. One record per CDR3 amino acid sequence lists the most common genes and DNA. TCRdb, not the original authors, processed these V and J calls. This sample lists more than 450,000 distinct CDR3 sequences; under 30% were detected once. The leading ten clones occupy around 0.8% of the sample.

Trimming leaves V shorter by 10 bases and J shorter by 3 bases, with the junction holding 17 bases beyond the gene matches. The CDR3 runs 17 amino acids, cysteine and phenylalanine included. Of the read, only the CDR3 DNA is kept; its 51 bases are in frame from base 1. CDR1 and CDR2, looked up from the germline V gene, are ENHRY and SYGVKD. This clonotype was seen a handful of times. The antigen this receptor binds is unknown. One base away there is no much larger clone; base qualities are not given. The material sequenced was naive CD8+ T cells from blood, with Jurkat cell RNA spiked in. The cell subset or site tag for this specimen amounts to: FACS-sorted CD8+CD4-CCR7+CD45RA+ naive T cells. Recombination connected TRBV10-3 to TRBJ2-3; 9 central bases correspond to TRBD2. The receptor comes from a human donor in good health. Some libraries in this study had Jurkat cell RNA spiked in. The DNA reads as follows: TGTGCCACCGGCGGGGTCGGGACTAGCCTTGGTACAGATACGCAGTATTTT. Its protein is CATGGVGTSLGTDTQYF.